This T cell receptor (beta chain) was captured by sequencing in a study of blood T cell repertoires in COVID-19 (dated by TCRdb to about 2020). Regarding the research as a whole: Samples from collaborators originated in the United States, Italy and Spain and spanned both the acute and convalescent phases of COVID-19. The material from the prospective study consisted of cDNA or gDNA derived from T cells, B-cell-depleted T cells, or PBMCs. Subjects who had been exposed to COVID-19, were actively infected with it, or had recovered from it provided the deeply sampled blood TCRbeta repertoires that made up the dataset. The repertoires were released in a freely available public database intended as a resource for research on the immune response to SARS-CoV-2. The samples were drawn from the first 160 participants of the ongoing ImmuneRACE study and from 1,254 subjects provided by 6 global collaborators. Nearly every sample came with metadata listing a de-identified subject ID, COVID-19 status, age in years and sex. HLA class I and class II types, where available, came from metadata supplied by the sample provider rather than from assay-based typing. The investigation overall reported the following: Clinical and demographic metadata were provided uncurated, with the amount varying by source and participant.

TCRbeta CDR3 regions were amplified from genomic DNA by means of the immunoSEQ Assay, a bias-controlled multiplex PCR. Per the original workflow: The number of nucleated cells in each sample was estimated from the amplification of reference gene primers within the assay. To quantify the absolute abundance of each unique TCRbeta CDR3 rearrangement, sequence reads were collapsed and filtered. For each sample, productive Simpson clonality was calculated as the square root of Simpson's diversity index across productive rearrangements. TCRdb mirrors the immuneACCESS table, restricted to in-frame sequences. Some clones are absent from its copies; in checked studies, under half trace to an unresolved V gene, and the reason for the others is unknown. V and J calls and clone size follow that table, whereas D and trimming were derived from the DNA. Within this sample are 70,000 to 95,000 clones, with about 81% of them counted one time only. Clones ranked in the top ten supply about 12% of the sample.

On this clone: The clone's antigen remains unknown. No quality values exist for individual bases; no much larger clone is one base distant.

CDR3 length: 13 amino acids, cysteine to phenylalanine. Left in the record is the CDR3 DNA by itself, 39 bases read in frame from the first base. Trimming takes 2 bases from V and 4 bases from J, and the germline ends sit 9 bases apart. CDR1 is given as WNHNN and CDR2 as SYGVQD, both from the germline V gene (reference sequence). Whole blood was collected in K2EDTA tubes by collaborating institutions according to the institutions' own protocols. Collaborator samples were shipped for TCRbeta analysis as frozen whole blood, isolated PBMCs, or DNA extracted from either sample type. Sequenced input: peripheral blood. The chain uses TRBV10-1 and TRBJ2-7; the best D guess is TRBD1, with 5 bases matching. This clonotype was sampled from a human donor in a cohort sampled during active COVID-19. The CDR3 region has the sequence CASSEKGPYEQYF. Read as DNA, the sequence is TGCGCCAGCAGTGAGAAGGGGCCATACGAGCAGTACTTC.